This entry lists 27 T cell receptor beta chains sequenced from one sample in a study of CD8+ T cells in alopecia areata. cDNA reverse transcribed from extracted RNA served as the sequencing template. Measured with immunoSEQ multiplex PCR; TCRdb has only the in-frame clones, and not every one. Among roughly 140,000 clones, around two thirds were seen once, and the ten largest hold 30% to 45%. The source material was CD8+ T cells sorted from blood. All receptors come from a human donor in good health.

This clone was recorded a few times. The chain joins TRBV9 to TRBJ2-7; 10 nucleotides agree with TRBD1. The CDR3 extends over 14 amino acids. Trimming removed 4 bases from V and 2 bases from J; junction bases left unmatched: 3. Per germline, CDR1 SGDLS and CDR2 YYNGEE. The CDR3, as DNA: TGTGCCAGCAGCTCCGGGACAGGGGCCTACGAGCAGTACTTC. Its translation is CASSSGTGAYEQYF.

The V call is TRBV29-1, the J call TRBJ1-3; 7 nucleotides match TRBD1. The CDR3 covers 13 residues. Germline-derived CDR1 and CDR2 are SQVTM and ANQGSEA. V shed 6 bases and J 0 bases; nucleotides not matched to a gene: 2. The CDR3 nucleotides read TGCAGCGTGCCAGGGGGCTCTGGAAACACCATATATTTT. Translated, it gives CSVPGGSGNTIYF.

In nucleotides, the CDR3 is TGTGCCTGGAGTGTAGCGTCTCCCTACACAGATACGCAGTATTTT. Its protein is CAWSVASPYTDTQYF. The rearrangement links TRBV30 to TRBJ2-3; no definite D call. Per germline, CDR1 GTSNPN and CDR2 SVGIG (reference sequence). This CDR3 comprises 15 residues. V lost 0 bases and J lost 2, with 12 bases in between.

The V and J genes are TRBV2 and TRBJ1-1; D gene unclear. With 7 bases removed from V and 3 bases from J, the gap between germline ends came to 9 bases. The CDR3 consists of 12 residues. Germline V gene lookup returns CDR1 SNHLY and CDR2 FYNNEI. This CDR3 is CASIGGHTEAFF. CDR3 nucleotide sequence: TGTGCCAGCATAGGAGGGCACACTGAAGCTTTCTTT.

The chain combines TRBV5-1 with TRBJ2-1, with D perhaps TRBD2 (6 bases). V shed 4 bases and J shed 5 bases, with 19 bases lying between them. CDR3 length equals 16 residues. The germline CDR1 and CDR2 sequences are SGHRS and YFSETQ. The CDR3 reads CASSPGGLLVNNEQFF. CDR3 bases: TGCGCCAGCAGCCCCGGGGGACTCCTCGTCAACAATGAGCAGTTCTTC.

The chain joins TRBV29-1 to TRBJ2-5, with 13 bases that match TRBD2. This CDR3 has 19 amino acids. CDR1 and CDR2 from the germline V gene are SQVTM and ANQGSEA. V dropped 6 bases and J dropped 2; count of bases not matched to a gene: 18. As DNA, the CDR3 is TGCAGCGTCCCGCACACTAGCGGGAGGGATGTTTGGGCTCAAGAGACCCAGTACTTC. It yields the protein CSVPHTSGRDVWAQETQYF. Based on the CDR3 plus reference TRBV29-1 and TRBJ2-5, the full variable domain is SAVISQKPSRDICQRGTSLTIQCQVDSQVTMMFWYRQQPGQSLTLIATANQGSEATYESGFVIDKFPISRPNLTFSTLTVSNMSPEDSSIYLCSVPHTSGRDVWAQETQYFGPGTRLLVL.

This clone was seen more than once but under ten times. The genes are TRBV6-1 and TRBJ2-7; TRBD2 matches at 9 bases. This CDR3 spans 13 amino acids. With V trimmed by 10 bases and J by 1 base, 5 bases remained unmatched. Germline CDR1 and CDR2: MNHNS and SASEGT. The CDR3 sequence is CATSLAGSYEQYF. The DNA for the CDR3 is TGTGCCACTTCCCTAGCGGGATCCTACGAGCAGTACTTC.

The chain carries TRBV9 and TRBJ2-7; 8 nucleotides line up with TRBD2. This CDR3 spans 15 amino acids. Germline V gene data show CDR1 as SGDLS and CDR2 as YYNGEE. Trimming removed 0 bases from V and 2 bases from J; junction bases left unmatched: 4. In DNA form, the CDR3 reads TGTGCCAGCAGCGTAGCGGGAGGGGGAGCCTACGAGCAGTACTTC. It specifies CASSVAGGGAYEQYF.

This chain joins TRBV4-2 and TRBJ1-5, with D hard to call. V lost 1 base, J lost 3 bases, and 10 bases lay in between. Germline CDR1 and CDR2: LGHNA and YNFKEQ. The CDR3 consists of 15 residues. The CDR3 loop is CASSQGATANQPQHF. CDR3 bases: TGTGCCAGCAGCCAAGGTGCTACAGCCAATCAGCCCCAGCATTTT.

The chain links TRBV10-3 to TRBJ2-7, with D maybe TRBD2 (6 bases). There are 15 residues in the CDR3. Looked up from germline, CDR1 is ENHRY and CDR2 is SYGVKD. V was cut by 4 bases and J by 2 bases, with 15 bases left in between. The CDR3 nucleotides are TGTGCCATCAGTGGATCAGCGGGTGAACCCTACGAGCAGTACTTC. This gives the protein CAISGSAGEPYEQYF.

The J gene is TRBJ2-1, the V gene TRBV4-1, with D unclear. The CDR3 contains 14 residues. Germline V gene sequence: CDR1 MGHRA, CDR2 YSYEKL. V was clipped by 0 bases and J by 8 bases, with 11 bases between them. In DNA form, the CDR3 reads TGCGCCAGCAGCCAAGATCCCAGCCCCGATGAGCAGTTCTTC. Translated: CASSQDPSPDEQFF.

V and J are TRBV29-1 and TRBJ2-2, with D tentatively TRBD2 (6 bases). V was pared by 0 bases and J by 6 bases, with 11 bases between. This CDR3 contains 14 residues. The germline CDR1 and CDR2 sequences are SQVTM and ANQGSEA. The CDR3 sequence: CSVEDTSLPGELFF. CDR3 nucleotide sequence: TGCAGCGTTGAAGACACTAGCTTGCCCGGGGAGCTGTTTTTT.

The chain carries TRBV14 and TRBJ2-2; TRBD2 is a possible D gene (6 bases). Germline values: CDR1 SGHDN, CDR2 FVKESK. V was shortened by 0 bases and J by 6 bases, with 14 bases between the two germline ends. The length of the CDR3 is 16 residues. The CDR3 bases are TGTGCCAGCAGCCAAGAGCTAGCGTTTTCGGCCGGGGAGCTGTTTTTT. This sequence encodes CASSQELAFSAGELFF.

The genes are TRBV5-6 and TRBJ2-1; 10 nucleotides match TRBD2. CDR1 SGHDT and CDR2 YYEEEE come from the germline V gene. Trimming cost V 2 bases and J 2 bases; bases outside gene matches: 4. The CDR3 contains 16 residues. The CDR3 loop reads CASSFLGLATYNEQFF. Here the CDR3 DNA reads TGTGCCAGCAGCTTCCTGGGACTAGCGACCTACAATGAGCAGTTCTTC.

V usage is TRBV6-6 and J usage is TRBJ2-7; 14 positions agree with TRBD2. The junction had 1 base not matched to a gene; V was cut back by 2 bases and J by 4 bases. Germline CDR1 and CDR2: MNHNY and SVGAGI (reference sequence). The CDR3 contains 15 residues. The CDR3 nucleotides read TGTGCCAGCAGTTACGGGACTAGCGGGAGTTACGAGCAGTACTTC. Translating it yields CASSYGTSGSYEQYF.

V and J are TRBV15 and TRBJ2-1; tentative D call: TRBD2 (5 bases). The CDR3 is made up of 18 amino acids. Germline V CDR1 and CDR2: LNHNV, YYDKDF (reference sequence). The germline V and J ends were trimmed by 5 bases and 5 bases, with 25 bases remaining between them. This chain's CDR3 is CATSSPEGALPINNEQFF. For the CDR3, the DNA is TGTGCCACCAGCTCACCCGAGGGTGCTCTACCCATTAACAATGAGCAGTTCTTC.

The rearrangement uses TRBV11-2 and TRBJ2-2; D might be TRBD2 (5 bases). The CDR3 runs 13 residues. Germline V gene data show CDR1 as SGHAT and CDR2 as FQNNGV. Trimming stripped 2 bases from V and 5 bases from J, with 6 bases between. DNA for the CDR3: TGTGCCAGCAGCTTAAGCGGTACCGGGGAGCTGTTTTTT. It is translated as CASSLSGTGELFF.

The chain has TRBV5-6 and TRBJ2-7; tentative D call: TRBD1 (5 bases). CDR3 size: 13 residues. CDR1 SGHDT and CDR2 YYEEEE come from the germline V gene. Deletions cut 3 bases from V and 6 bases from J, with 13 bases between. Here the CDR3 DNA reads TGTGCCAGCAGCTCTCCCGTGCAGGGCGAGCAGTACTTC. Its translation is CASSSPVQGEQYF.

The chain couples TRBV7-8 to TRBJ2-3, with D maybe TRBD2 (5 bases). Germline loops: CDR1 SGHVS, CDR2 FQNEAQ. The CDR3 runs 14 residues. V gave up 8 bases and J gave up 0 bases, with 12 bases separating them. CDR3 nucleotides: TGTGCCAGCGGAGCGGTAGCTAGCACAGATACGCAGTATTTT. Translating it yields CASGAVASTDTQYF. The whole variable domain, filled in from reference TRBV7-8 and TRBJ2-3, reads GAGVSQSPRYKVAKRGQDVALRCDPISGHVSLFWYQQALGQGPEFLTYFQNEAQLDKSGLPSDRFFAERPEGSVSTLKIQRTQQEDSAVYLCASGAVASTDTQYFGPGTRLTVL.

For this clone: Germline and junction disagree at one end, which may indicate a read error. This chain connects TRBV7-7 to TRBJ2-5, with a weak D call TRBD1 (5 bases). CDR3 length: 13 amino acids. In germline, CDR1 is SSHAT, CDR2 FNYEAQ (reference sequence). The CDR3 spells CASSLRGQETQYF. DNA for the CDR3: TGTGCTAGCAGCTTAAGGGGCCAAGAGACCCAGTACTTC.

The V gene is TRBV7-2, the J gene TRBJ1-1, with D uncertain. The CDR3 sequence is 11 residues long. From germline, CDR1 is SGHTA and CDR2 FQGNSA. V gave up 1 base and J gave up 5 bases, with 2 bases separating them. The CDR3 sequence is CASSLGTEAFF. The CDR3 bases are TGTGCCAGCAGCTTAGGGACTGAAGCTTTCTTT.

The chain couples TRBV30 to TRBJ1-2; D is uncertain. The germline V gene has CDR1 GTSNPN and CDR2 SVGIG (reference sequence). The CDR3 contains 15 residues. V lost 6 bases to trimming and J lost 0 bases, with 17 bases between them. Written as DNA, the CDR3 is TGTGCCTGTCCCGAGGCGCAGACTCCTAACTATGGCTACACCTTC. It is translated as CACPEAQTPNYGYTF.

This rearrangement joins TRBV5-1 to TRBJ2-6; 9 bases are a match to TRBD2. The ends lost 4 bases at V and 0 bases at J; junction bases unmatched: 11. The V gene's germline CDR1 is SGHRS and CDR2 YFSETQ. The CDR3 is made up of 19 amino acids. The CDR3 here is CASSEPRLAGLSGANVLTF. CDR3 coding DNA: TGCGCCAGCAGCGAGCCCCGCCTAGCGGGACTCTCTGGGGCCAACGTCCTGACTTTC.

The V and J genes are TRBV6-5 and TRBJ2-1; possibly TRBD1 for D (7 bases). This CDR3 is 15 amino acids long. V was shortened by 2 bases and J by 7 bases, with 15 bases between the two germline ends. Germline V gene data show CDR1 as MNHEY and CDR2 as SVGAGI. This CDR3 is CASSYEQGTGNEQFF. CDR3 sequence (DNA): TGTGCCAGCAGTTACGAACAGGGGACTGGTAATGAGCAGTTCTTC.

The rearrangement uses TRBV29-1 and TRBJ1-1; a weak D match, TRBD1 (5 bases). Trimming removed 7 bases at V and 1 base at J, with 10 bases between. The CDR3 totals 12 residues. Germline CDR1 reads SQVTM; CDR2 reads ANQGSEA. The CDR3 loop reads CSETAGNTEAFF. The CDR3 DNA follows: TGCAGCGAGACAGCTGGGAACACTGAAGCTTTCTTT. Together with reference TRBV29-1 and TRBJ1-1, the CDR3 gives the full variable domain: SAVISQKPSRDICQRGTSLTIQCQVDSQVTMMFWYRQQPGQSLTLIATANQGSEATYESGFVIDKFPISRPNLTFSTLTVSNMSPEDSSIYLCSETAGNTEAFFGQGTRLTVV.

J is TRBJ1-1 and V is TRBV6-1; 8 nucleotides align to TRBD1. The CDR3 length is 14 residues. Trimming cost V 4 bases and J 6 bases; bases outside gene matches: 7. Germline V lookup: CDR1 MNHNS, CDR2 SASEGT. The CDR3 region is CASSVPDREAEAFF. The CDR3 DNA is TGTGCCAGCAGTGTTCCGGACAGGGAGGCTGAAGCTTTCTTT.

This chain joins TRBV4-1 and TRBJ1-4, with D unclear. V was pared by 3 bases and J by 0 bases, with 11 bases between. Per the germline V gene, CDR1 is MGHRA and CDR2 is YSYEKL. The CDR3 is made up of 16 amino acids. The CDR3 reads CASSQVRGSTNEKLFF. The CDR3 coding sequence is TGCGCCAGCAGCCAGGTCCGGGGTTCAACTAATGAAAAACTGTTTTTT.